The subject of this entry is one T cell receptor (beta chain). Urothelial carcinoma affected the patients, and it was locally advanced or metastatic. The sample comes from a study of PD-L1 blockade in urothelial cancer. Study details: Blood was analyzed 3 weeks (second dose) and 6 weeks after treatment start.

Assay used: immunoSEQ multiplex PCR; TCRdb lists only in-frame clones, some missing. The sample lists 20,000 to 25,000 clones, around 89% occurring once. From germline, CDR1 is MGHRA and CDR2 YSYEKL. J was trimmed by 5 bases and V by 0 bases; bases with no gene match: 9. The CDR3 is 16 residues long. The specimen comprised PBMCs, sampled around atezolizumab (anti-PD-L1) treatment. This clonotype was sampled from a woman aged 60 to 75 with urothelial cancer. J is TRBJ2-5 and V is TRBV4-1; the match to TRBD2 covers 7 bases. The CDR3 loop reads CASSQELTSRMETQYF. The CDR3 nucleotides read TGCGCCAGCAGCCAAGAATTGACTAGCCGTATGGAGACCCAGTACTTC.